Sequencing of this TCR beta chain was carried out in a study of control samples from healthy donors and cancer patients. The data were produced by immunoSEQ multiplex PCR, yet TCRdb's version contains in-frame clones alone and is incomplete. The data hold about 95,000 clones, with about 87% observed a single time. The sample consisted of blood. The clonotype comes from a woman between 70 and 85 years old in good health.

The CDR3 reads CASSPSPRHNEQFF. The DNA of the CDR3 is TGCGCCAGCAGCCCAAGCCCCCGTCACAATGAGCAGTTCTTC. The rearrangement joins TRBV5-1 to TRBJ2-1; D gene ambiguous. Germline CDR1 reads SGHRS; CDR2 reads YFSETQ. V lost 4 bases and J 5 bases, leaving 13 bases between the germline ends. The length of the CDR3 is 14 residues.